Each of the 24 T cell receptor beta chains below was sequenced from the same sample in a study of blood T cell repertoires in COVID-19. Using immunoSEQ multiplex PCR, the repertoire was profiled, and TCRdb retains in-frame clones only, with some absent. Of around 280,000 clones listed, about 88% are singletons. Sequencing was carried out using peripheral blood. These TCRs come from a woman in her twenties or thirties with COVID-19, enrolled during active disease.

This CDR3 reads CASSLVTGTEAFF. The CDR3 DNA reads as TGTGCCAGCAGCTTGGTAACGGGGACTGAAGCTTTCTTT. This chain uses TRBV5-6 with TRBJ1-1, with D unclear. Germline lookup yields CDR1 SGHDT and CDR2 YYEEEE. The CDR3 consists of 13 residues. Trimming took off 0 bases at V and 5 bases at J, with 8 bases between the two ends.

V is TRBV11-2 and J is TRBJ1-1; no definite D call. The CDR3 is 15 amino acids. In germline, CDR1 is SGHAT, CDR2 FQNNGV. V shed 0 bases and J shed 1 base, with 9 bases lying between them. In nucleotides, the CDR3 is TGTGCCAGCAGCTTAGAGAGGTCCGGGAACACTGAAGCTTTCTTT. It codes for CASSLERSGNTEAFF.

Remarks on this clone: This specimen includes other DNA sequences encoding the same CDR3. The V gene is TRBV5-1, the J gene TRBJ2-5, with TRBD2 as a possible D gene (5 bases). Germline lookup yields CDR1 SGHRS and CDR2 YFSETQ. V was cut by 4 bases and J by 5 bases, with 9 bases left in between. The CDR3 runs 12 residues. CDR3 sequence: CASSRGRETQYF. CDR3 bases: TGCGCCAGCAGCCGGGGTCGGGAGACCCAGTACTTC.

V usage is TRBV2 and J usage is TRBJ2-7, with 10 bases matching TRBD1. Germline V gene lookup returns CDR1 SNHLY and CDR2 FYNNEI. The CDR3 totals 16 residues. V lost 6 bases and J lost 1; bases outside the gene matches: 9. CDR3 sequence: CASRQPGQGRSYEQYF. CDR3 nucleotide sequence: TGTGCCAGCAGACAACCGGGACAGGGGCGATCCTACGAGCAGTACTTC. Supplemented by reference TRBV2 and TRBJ2-7, the full variable domain reads EPEVTQTPSHQVTQMGQEVILRCVPISNHLYFYWYRQILGQKVEFLVSFYNNEISEKSEIFDDQFSVERPDGSNFTLKIRSTKLEDSAMYFCASRQPGQGRSYEQYFGPGTRLTVT.

Comment on this clone: Other DNA sequences within the sample encode an identical CDR3. This chain connects TRBV7-3 to TRBJ2-7; 7 positions match TRBD2. Germline CDR1 reads SGHTA; CDR2 reads FQGTGA. The CDR3 loop spans 13 amino acids. Trimming at V came to 1 base and at J to 6 bases, leaving 3 bases not matched to a gene. CDR3 residues: CASSLNSGGEQYF. The CDR3 bases are TGTGCCAGCAGCTTAAATTCGGGGGGCGAGCAGTACTTC.

As concerns this clone: One junction end disagrees with the germline gene, perhaps due to a read error. The V call is TRBV3-1 (or the pseudogene TRBV3-2), the J call TRBJ2-7; TRBD1 matches at 9 bases. Germline V CDR1 and CDR2: LGHDT, YNNKEL (reference sequence). The CDR3 contains 13 residues. This chain's CDR3 is CASSHGDRAASSF. CDR3 nucleotides: TGTGCCAGCAGCCACGGGGACAGGGCCGCTTCCTCTTTC.

This sequence joins TRBV10-3 and TRBJ2-2; 9 bases map to TRBD2. V trimming: 0 bases; J trimming: 4 bases; junction bases outside the gene matches: 9. Germline V gives CDR1 ENHRY, CDR2 SYGVKD. The CDR3 runs to 18 residues. The CDR3 here is CAISESSAGGPRTGELFF. In DNA form, the CDR3 reads TGTGCCATCAGTGAGTCGAGTGCGGGAGGGCCCCGCACCGGGGAGCTGTTTTTT.

The chain links TRBV2 to TRBJ1-4, with 7 bases that match TRBD1. V gave up 6 bases and J gave up 2 bases; unmatched junction bases: 15. Per germline, CDR1 SNHLY and CDR2 FYNNEI. The CDR3 loop spans 18 amino acids. The CDR3 reads CASRGRGESLATNEKLFF. CDR3 coding DNA: TGTGCCAGCAGGGGCAGGGGGGAATCGTTAGCGACTAATGAAAAACTGTTTTTT. Full variable domain (outside the CDR3, taken from reference TRBV2 and TRBJ1-4): EPEVTQTPSHQVTQMGQEVILRCVPISNHLYFYWYRQILGQKVEFLVSFYNNEISEKSEIFDDQFSVERPDGSNFTLKIRSTKLEDSAMYFCASRGRGESLATNEKLFFGSGTQLSVL.

The chain uses TRBV6-5 and TRBJ2-7; tentative D call: TRBD1 (6 bases). Trimming cost V 4 bases and J 2 bases, with 15 bases left between them. From germline, CDR1 is MNHEY and CDR2 SVGAGI. This CDR3 spans 15 amino acids. The CDR3 DNA reads as TGTGCCAGCAGTTCGATATCCGGGACAACCTACGAGCAGTACTTC. Translated, it gives CASSSISGTTYEQYF.

The CDR3 nucleotides read TGTGCCAGCAGTTTTATCCCTGTCACTGAAGCTTTCTTT. It translates to CASSFIPVTEAFF. V is TRBV27 and J is TRBJ1-1; D is uncertain. The CDR3 covers 13 residues. The germline V and J ends were trimmed by 3 bases and 4 bases, with 9 bases remaining between them. Per the germline V gene, CDR1 is MNHEY and CDR2 is SMNVEV (reference sequence).

The V gene is TRBV6-5, the J gene TRBJ1-6; D may be TRBD1 (6 bases). The CDR3 loop spans 16 amino acids. CDR1 is MNHEY, CDR2 SVGAGI, per germline. The V gene lost 0 bases and the J gene lost 4 bases, with 10 bases spanning the gap. For the CDR3, the DNA is TGTGCCAGCAGTTACTCTCCAGGGGAGTATAATTCACCCCTCCACTTT. Protein product: CASSYSPGEYNSPLHF.

The chain joins TRBV28 to TRBJ2-2, with D perhaps TRBD1 (6 bases). This CDR3 spans 15 amino acids. Trimming removed 3 bases from V and 5 bases from J, with 13 bases in between. Germline lookup yields CDR1 MDHEN and CDR2 SYDVKM. The CDR3 loop reads CASSLNRAVTGELFF. The DNA of the CDR3 is TGTGCCAGCAGTTTGAACAGGGCGGTGACCGGGGAGCTGTTTTTT.

This chain joins TRBV5-1 and TRBJ2-7; maybe TRBD1 (5 bases). The CDR3 spans 13 residues. Trimming shortened V by 3 bases and J by 3 bases, and 10 bases separated the two germline ends. Germline lookup yields CDR1 SGHRS and CDR2 YFSETQ. The DNA of the CDR3 is TGCGCCAGCAGCTCCCGCAGGGACTACGAGCAGTACTTC. This codes for CASSSRRDYEQYF.

This chain uses TRBV7-6 with TRBJ2-3; 7 positions agree with TRBD2. Looked up from germline, CDR1 is SGHVS and CDR2 is FNYEAQ. CDR3 length: 15 residues. V lost 0 bases and J lost 5; bases outside the gene matches: 5. The CDR3 DNA is TGTGCCAGCAGCTTAGCGGGAGGGCCCATAGATACGCAGTATTTT. Residues: CASSLAGGPIDTQYF.

The chain employs TRBV11-3 and TRBJ2-1, with no clear D. Germline V CDR1 and CDR2: SGHNT, YENEEA. The CDR3 is 15 residues long. V lost 0 bases, J lost 1 base, and 7 bases lay in between. CDR3 DNA: TGTGCCAGCAGCTTAGATAGTAGATCCTACAATGAGCAGTTCTTC. Translated, it gives CASSLDSRSYNEQFF.

The chain has TRBV5-6 and TRBJ1-2, with D possibly TRBD1 on 6 matching bases. CDR3 size: 13 residues. Germline V gene sequence: CDR1 SGHDT, CDR2 YYEEEE. The germline V and J ends were trimmed by 4 bases and 6 bases, with 13 bases remaining between them. CDR3 sequence (DNA): TGTGCCAGCAGCCCGGGACATTGGGATGGCTACACCTTC. Its translation: CASSPGHWDGYTF. Complete variable domain (other parts from reference TRBV5-6 and TRBJ1-2): DAGVTQSPTHLIKTRGQQVTLRCSPKSGHDTVSWYQQALGQGPQFIFQYYEEEERQRGNFPDRFSGHQFPNYSSELNVNALLLGDSALYLCASSPGHWDGYTFGSGTRLTVV.

The chain links TRBV5-6 to TRBJ1-3; D may be TRBD1 (5 bases). CDR3 size: 16 residues. The germline CDR1 and CDR2 sequences are SGHDT and YYEEEE. With 0 bases removed from V and 2 bases from J, the gap between germline ends came to 12 bases. DNA for the CDR3: TGTGCCAGCAGCTTGGCCGACAGAGAGCCTGGAAACACCATATATTTT. Translation: CASSLADREPGNTIYF.

The chain is built from TRBV13 and TRBJ1-1; weak D call: TRBD1 (6 bases). Per germline, CDR1 PRHDT and CDR2 FYEKMQ (reference sequence). This CDR3 is 14 amino acids long. V was clipped by 6 bases and J by 0 bases, with 11 bases between them. The CDR3 DNA is TGTGCCAGCAGTTTCGGACAGCTGAACACTGAAGCTTTCTTT. Protein sequence: CASSFGQLNTEAFF.

The V call is TRBV7-2, the J call TRBJ2-3, with 8 bases lining up with TRBD2. V was pared by 9 bases and J by 3 bases, with 8 bases of the junction left unmatched. CDR1 and CDR2 from the germline V gene are SGHTA and FQGNSA. The CDR3 sequence is 14 residues long. CDR3 sequence: CARYREGHTDTQYF. The CDR3 nucleotides are TGTGCCAGATATCGGGAGGGCCATACAGATACGCAGTATTTT.

This chain connects TRBV2 to TRBJ2-5; the D is unclear. Trimming removed 10 bases at V and 5 bases at J, with 14 bases between. Germline V gene sequence: CDR1 SNHLY, CDR2 FYNNEI. The CDR3 contains 12 residues. CDR3 amino acids: CAIYRLEETQYF. The DNA of the CDR3 is TGTGCCATCTACCGCCTCGAGGAGACCCAGTACTTC.

The chain is built from TRBV27 and TRBJ2-1; a possible D gene is TRBD1 (6 bases). Germline values: CDR1 MNHEY, CDR2 SMNVEV (reference sequence). V shed 4 bases and J shed 3 bases, with 13 bases lying between them. CDR3 size: 15 residues. The CDR3 spells CASSSYQGSYNEQFF. CDR3 bases: TGTGCCAGCAGTTCATACCAGGGGAGCTACAATGAGCAGTTCTTC.

The chain is built from TRBV6-5 and TRBJ2-1; tentative D call: TRBD2 (6 bases). With 2 bases removed from V and 3 bases from J, the gap between germline ends came to 14 bases. The CDR3 is made up of 16 amino acids. From germline, CDR1 is MNHEY and CDR2 SVGAGI. The chain's CDR3 is CASSYDTGERYNEQFF. The DNA of the CDR3 is TGTGCCAGCAGTTACGATACGGGGGAACGCTACAATGAGCAGTTCTTC.

This sequence joins TRBV7-8 and TRBJ1-2, with TRBD1 matching 7 bases. Germline CDR1 reads SGHVS; CDR2 reads FQNEAQ. This CDR3 comprises 15 residues. The trim removed 1 base at V and 3 bases at J, leaving 5 bases unmatched. CDR3 region: CASSLGRGRDYGYTF. Here the CDR3 DNA reads TGTGCCAGCAGCTTAGGGAGGGGGCGCGACTATGGCTACACCTTC.

V is TRBV4-1 and J is TRBJ2-4, with D unresolved. Trimming stripped 6 bases from V and 3 bases from J, with 15 bases between. This CDR3 contains 15 residues. Germline V gives CDR1 MGHRA, CDR2 YSYEKL. The CDR3 DNA sequence: TGCGCCAGCAGTGTTTCGGGTTTGGGCAAAAACATTCAGTACTTC. It is translated as CASSVSGLGKNIQYF.